The T cell receptor beta chain described here comes from a study of shared clonotypes between healthy human individuals. General study results and limits: Sorted-subset sequencing was shown by rarefaction to be incomplete despite large depth. The sole specimen, blood, was sampled, and tissue repertoires likely differ.

Germline V gene lookup returns CDR1 MDHEN and CDR2 SYDVKM. The CDR3 is 13 amino acids. Trimming stripped 6 bases from V and 4 bases from J, with 12 bases between. Deep level was the assay's run setting. Libraries were prepared by immunoSEQ multiplex PCR; TCRdb keeps only in-frame clonotypes and omits some of them. Among approximately 2.3 million clones, approximately 95% were seen once, and the ten largest hold 0.35% to 0.45%. Regarding this clone: What it binds is unknown.

The sequencing input was naive CD4+ T cells from PBMCs. Subset indicated: CD45RA+ positively selected. The gene calls are TRBV28 and TRBJ1-2; D is unresolved. This TCR was recovered from a young man in good health. Some clones in this sample may be carry-over from other donors' samples. The CDR3 DNA follows: TGTGCCAGCAGATTGGGCCACGGCTATGGCTACACCTTC. This encodes CASRLGHGYGYTF.